This T cell receptor beta chain was documented in a study of shared clonotypes between healthy human individuals. Points from the study as a whole: Although depth was large, rarefaction showed that sequencing of the sorted subsets was incomplete.

Repertoires were generated with immunoSEQ multiplex PCR, while TCRdb's copy carries only in-frame clones and drops some. This table has approximately 1.4 million clones, approximately 98% appearing once. Concerning this clone: The antigen is undetermined. Other nucleotide sequences in the sample specify the same CDR3.

The germline V gene encodes CDR1 KGHSH and CDR2 LQKENI. With 3 bases clipped from V and 5 bases from J, the junction kept 0 bases outside the gene matches. The CDR3 runs 13 residues. V is TRBV18 and J is TRBJ1-5; 8 nucleotides agree with TRBD1. The sequence was obtained from a man under 40 in good health. The sample consisted of naive CD4+ T cells sorted from blood. The subset is: CD45RA+ positively selected. CDR3 coding DNA: TGTGCCAGCTCACCGACAGGGGATCAGCCCCAGCATTTT. Its protein product is CASSPTGDQPQHF.